This TCR beta chain came from a study of cytomegalovirus exposure and HLA in healthy donors. The PCR employed 60 Vbeta primers together with 13 Jbeta primers. Authors' analysis steps: It was a later analysis that counted around 85 million unique TCR beta chains, of which about 10 million were shared. The protocol was immunoSEQ multiplex PCR, while the TCRdb copy is restricted to in-frame clones and leaves out a portion. The V and J calls and clone size are taken from that table; D and trimming were inferred from the DNA. Altogether about 120,000 clones are present, roughly 70% being singletons, with the ten largest covering roughly 3%. The CDR3 is 15 residues long. Germline CDR1 and CDR2: LGHNT and FRNRAP. Unmatched junction bases numbered 9, after V lost 5 bases and J lost 2 bases. Regarding the study as a whole: Previously analyzed data showed that most TCR beta V segments were productive at a frequency of about 90% or about 30%. A later analysis showed that HLA-associated TCR beta chains had undergone more clonal expansion than equally common others.

Points on this clone: What it binds is not known.

This receptor was identified in a woman in her thirties or forties in good health and CMV-seropositive. Sequencing was performed on PBMCs. The rearrangement joins TRBV12-5 to TRBJ2-7; TRBD1 matches 7 bases. The CDR3 here is CASGPRQGFPYEQYF. Written as DNA, the CDR3 is TGTGCTAGTGGTCCTCGACAGGGTTTTCCCTACGAGCAGTACTTC.